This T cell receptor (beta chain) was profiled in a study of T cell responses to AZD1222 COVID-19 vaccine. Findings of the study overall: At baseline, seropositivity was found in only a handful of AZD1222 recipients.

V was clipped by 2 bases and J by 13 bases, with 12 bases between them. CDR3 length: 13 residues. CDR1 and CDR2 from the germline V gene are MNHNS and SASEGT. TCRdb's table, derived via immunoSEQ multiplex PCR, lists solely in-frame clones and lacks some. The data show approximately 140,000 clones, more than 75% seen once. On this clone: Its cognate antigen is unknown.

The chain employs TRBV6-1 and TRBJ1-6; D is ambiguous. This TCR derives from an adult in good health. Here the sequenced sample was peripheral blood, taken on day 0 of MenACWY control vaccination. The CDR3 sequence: CASSERVPLPLHF. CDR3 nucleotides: TGTGCCAGCAGTGAACGAGTCCCACTCCCCCTCCACTTT.